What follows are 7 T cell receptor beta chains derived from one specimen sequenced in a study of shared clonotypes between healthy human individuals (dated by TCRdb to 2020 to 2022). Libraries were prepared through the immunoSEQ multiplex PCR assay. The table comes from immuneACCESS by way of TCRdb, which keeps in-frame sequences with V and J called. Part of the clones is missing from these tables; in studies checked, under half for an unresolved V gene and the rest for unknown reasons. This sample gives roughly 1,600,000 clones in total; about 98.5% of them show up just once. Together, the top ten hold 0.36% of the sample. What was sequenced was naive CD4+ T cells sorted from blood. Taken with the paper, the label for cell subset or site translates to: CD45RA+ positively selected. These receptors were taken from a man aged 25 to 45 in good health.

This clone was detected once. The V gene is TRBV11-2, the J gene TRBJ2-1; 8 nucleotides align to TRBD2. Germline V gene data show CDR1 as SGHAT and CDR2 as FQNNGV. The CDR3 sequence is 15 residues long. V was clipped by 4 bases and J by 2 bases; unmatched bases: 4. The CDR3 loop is CASSSNSGAYNEQFF. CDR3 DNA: TGTGCCAGCAGCTCAAATAGCGGGGCCTACAATGAGCAGTTCTTC. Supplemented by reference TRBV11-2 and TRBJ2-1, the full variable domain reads EAGVAQSPRYKIIEKRQSVAFWCNPISGHATLYWYQQILGQGPKLLIQFQNNGVVDDSQLPKDRFSAERLKGVDSTLKIQPAKLEDSAVYLCASSSNSGAYNEQFFGPGTRLTVL.

CDR3 sequence: CASRVEKITQYF. CDR3 in DNA: TGTGCCAGCAGGGTTGAAAAGATAACCCAGTACTTC. V is TRBV2 and J is TRBJ2-5, with D uncertain. CDR1 SNHLY and CDR2 FYNNEI come from the germline V gene. V lost 6 bases to trimming and J lost 8 bases, with 13 bases between them. The CDR3 is made up of 12 amino acids.

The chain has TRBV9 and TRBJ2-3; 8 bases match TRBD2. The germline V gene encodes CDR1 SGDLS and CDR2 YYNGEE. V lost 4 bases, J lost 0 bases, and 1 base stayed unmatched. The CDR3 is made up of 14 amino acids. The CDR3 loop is CASSIAGSTDTQYF. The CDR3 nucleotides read TGTGCCAGCAGCATAGCGGGGAGCACAGATACGCAGTATTTT.

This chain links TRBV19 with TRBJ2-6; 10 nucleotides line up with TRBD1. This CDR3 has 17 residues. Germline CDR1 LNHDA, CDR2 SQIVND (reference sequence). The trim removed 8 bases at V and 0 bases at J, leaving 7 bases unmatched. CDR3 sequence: CASRGQGLNSGANVLTF. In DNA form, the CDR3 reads TGTGCCAGTCGGGGACAGGGGCTTAACTCTGGGGCCAACGTCCTGACTTTC.

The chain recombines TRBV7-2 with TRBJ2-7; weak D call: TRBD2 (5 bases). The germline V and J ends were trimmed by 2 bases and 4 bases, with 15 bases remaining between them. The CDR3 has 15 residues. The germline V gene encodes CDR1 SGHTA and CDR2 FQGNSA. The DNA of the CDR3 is TGTGCCAGCAGCTTACTTCCTAGCATGGGTTACGAGCAGTACTTC. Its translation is CASSLLPSMGYEQYF.

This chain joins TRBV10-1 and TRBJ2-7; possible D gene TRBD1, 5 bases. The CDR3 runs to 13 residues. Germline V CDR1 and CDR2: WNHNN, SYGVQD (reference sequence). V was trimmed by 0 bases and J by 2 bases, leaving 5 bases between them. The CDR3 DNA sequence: TGCGCCAGCAGTGAGTCAGGGGCCTACGAGCAGTACTTC. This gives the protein CASSESGAYEQYF.

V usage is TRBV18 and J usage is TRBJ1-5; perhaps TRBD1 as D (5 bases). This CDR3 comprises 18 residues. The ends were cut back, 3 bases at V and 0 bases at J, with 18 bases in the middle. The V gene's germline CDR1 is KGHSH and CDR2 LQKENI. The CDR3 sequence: CASSPRDSLTYSNQPQHF. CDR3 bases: TGTGCCAGCTCACCTCGGGACTCCCTTACTTATAGCAATCAGCCCCAGCATTTT.